The clone carrying this T cell receptor beta chain was seen a single time. Its antigen is not identified. The sample originates from a study of T cells in Graves' hyperthyroidism and ophthalmopathy. In the study overall: Staff took peripheral blood when the initial diagnosis was made, before any treatment began.

CDR1 and CDR2 (germline): MDHEN, SYDVKM. With 6 bases removed from V and 10 bases from J, the gap between germline ends came to 16 bases. This CDR3 comprises 13 residues. Used for diagnoses were clinical symptoms, serum thyroxine and TRAb, thyroid ultrasound and orbital computed tomography. Fresh peripheral blood, around 9.2 ml of it, supplied the PBMCs. Amplified regions were TCR beta CDR3 sequences from RNA transcripts. The study used the HTBI primer set for a first-round RT-PCR of the TCR CDR3. TCRdb processed the multiplex PCR reads anew with MiXCR; each CDR3 protein has one entry. The table lists roughly 580,000 distinct CDR3 sequences, roughly 14% of them singletons. Whole-study results and caveats: The majority of expanded thyroid clonotypes above 0.001 also appeared in blood.

This chain connects TRBV28 to TRBJ2-1; D assignment may be TRBD1 or TRBD2 (7 bases each). The sequence was obtained from a woman under 40 with Graves' hyperthyroidism that later progressed to Graves' ophthalmopathy. Sequencing was done on a sample of blood. The CDR3 protein is CASSRQGGGEQFF. DNA for the CDR3: TGTGCCAGCAGCCGCCAGGGGGGGGGCGAGCAGTTCTTC.